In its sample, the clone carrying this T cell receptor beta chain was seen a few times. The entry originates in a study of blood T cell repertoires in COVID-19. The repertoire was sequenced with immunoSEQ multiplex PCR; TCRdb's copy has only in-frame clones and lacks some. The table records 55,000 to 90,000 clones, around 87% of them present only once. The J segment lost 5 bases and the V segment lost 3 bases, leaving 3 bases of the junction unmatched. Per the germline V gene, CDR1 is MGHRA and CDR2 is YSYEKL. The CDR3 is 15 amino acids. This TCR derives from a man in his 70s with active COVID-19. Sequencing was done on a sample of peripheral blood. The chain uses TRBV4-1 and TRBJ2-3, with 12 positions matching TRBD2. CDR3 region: CASSHGLAGKDTQYF. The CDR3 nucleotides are TGCGCCAGCAGCCATGGACTAGCGGGAAAAGATACGCAGTATTTT.